A selection of T cell receptor beta chains follows, all from one sample in a study of Ad26.COV2.S vaccination and SARS-CoV-2 variants. TCRdb's copy holds only in-frame clones and misses some; the assay was immunoSEQ multiplex PCR. The sample holds some 500,000 clones, 89% seen once. The sample was peripheral blood, taken in a trial of Ad26.COV2.S vaccine versus placebo. Receptors originate from a person between 18 and 60 years old who received the Ad26.COV2.S COVID-19 vaccine or a placebo. The CDR3 runs from the conserved cysteine through the conserved F or W. D genes are given only for firm matches. Only part of the rows carry a size: once, few, many, or a class if the clone is expanded.

D,size,V,J,DNA,CDR3
NA,few,TRBV5-5,TRBJ2-3,TGTGCCAGCAGCTTGGGCGGCACAGATACGCAGTATTTT,CASSLGGTDTQYF
NA,NA,TRBV25-1,TRBJ1-1,TGTGCCAGCACTCAGGGCTTCGCTGAAGCTTTCTTT,CASTQGFAEAFF
NA,NA,TRBV7-8,TRBJ2-5,TGTGCCAGCAGCGCCCCCGCGGGGGCCCAAGAGACCCAGTACTTC,CASSAPAGAQETQYF
TRBD2,NA,TRBV2,TRBJ2-1,TGTGCCAGCCTCCTTGTTCCTCGGGAGGTCAATGAGCAGTTCTTC,CASLLVPREVNEQFF
NA,NA,TRBV15,TRBJ2-3,TGTGCCACCAGCAGAGAGGTGGGGTTGGGGGCAGATACGCAGTATTTT,CATSREVGLGADTQYF
TRBD1,once,TRBV5-1,TRBJ2-1,TGCGCCAGCAGCTACGACAGGGCCTATGAGCAGTTCTTC,CASSYDRAYEQFF
TRBD2,NA,TRBV15,TRBJ2-1,TGTGCCACCAGCAGAGGGACTAGAGGCAATGAGCAGTTCTTC,CATSRGTRGNEQFF
TRBD1,NA,TRBV5-1,TRBJ2-5,TGCGCCAGCAGCTTGGAAGACAGGGTGTGGGAGACCCAGTACTTC,CASSLEDRVWETQYF
NA,NA,TRBV5-1,TRBJ2-5,TGCGCCAGCAGCTTCGGGGAGACCCAGTACTTC,CASSFGETQYF
NA,NA,TRBV9,TRBJ2-2,TGTGCCAGCAGCGTTTTTTTCGACGGGCCGAACACCGGGGAGCTGTTTTTT,CASSVFFDGPNTGELFF
TRBD2,NA,TRBV5-1,TRBJ2-1,TGCGCCAGCAGCTTGGGCGGGGGGCCCGGTGTGGGCAATGAGCAGTTCTTC,CASSLGGGPGVGNEQFF
TRBD2,NA,TRBV6-6,TRBJ2-3,TGTGCCAGCAGTCTAAGGGGTCTAGCGGGGGGAAGCGCAGATACGCAGTATTTT,CASSLRGLAGGSADTQYF
NA,NA,TRBV5-6,TRBJ2-5,TGTGCCAGCAGCTTGGGTGGGGAGAAGACCCAGTACTTC,CASSLGGEKTQYF
NA,NA,TRBV5-4,TRBJ2-7,TGTGCCAGCAGCCGTACCCCCCAGGGCTCCACCTACGAGCAGTACTTC,CASSRTPQGSTYEQYF
TRBD1,NA,TRBV19,TRBJ2-7,TGTGCCAGTAGTTCCCCCCGCGGACAGGGGGCGATCTACGAGCAGTACTTC,CASSSPRGQGAIYEQYF
TRBD2,NA,TRBV11-1,TRBJ2-5,TGTGCCAGCAGCTACCCGGGACTAGCGAGCCGAGAGACCCAGTACTTC,CASSYPGLASRETQYF
NA,once,TRBV27,TRBJ2-5,TGTGCCAGCAGTTTTTTAGCGGAAGGGGAGACCCAGTACTTC,CASSFLAEGETQYF
NA,NA,TRBV7-3,TRBJ2-1,TGTGCCAGCAGCTTCTACGGTCGGGGTAATGAGCAGTTCTTC,CASSFYGRGNEQFF
TRBD1,NA,TRBV27,TRBJ1-5,TGTGCCAGCAGTGCACACGACAGGGGGCCTAATCAGCCCCAGCATTTT,CASSAHDRGPNQPQHF
TRBD2,NA,TRBV11-1,TRBJ2-1,TGTGCCAGCAGTAGGGGGACTAGCAGGACCTACAATGAGCAGTTCTTC,CASSRGTSRTYNEQFF
NA,NA,TRBV6-2/TRBV6-3,TRBJ1-1,TGTGCCAGCAGTTCCCAAGGCTTGAACACTGAAGCTTTCTTT,CASSSQGLNTEAFF
TRBD1,NA,TRBV19,TRBJ1-2,TGTGCCAGTAGCCGGGACAGACTTCTTAGTGGCTACACCTTC,CASSRDRLLSGYTF
NA,NA,TRBV7-9,TRBJ2-5,TGTGCCAGCTCTCGGGCAGGGGCGTCCCAAGAGACCCAGTACTTC,CASSRAGASQETQYF
NA,few,TRBV9,TRBJ1-1,TGTGCCAGCAGCGTAGATCCCAAAAGATCCACTGAAGCTTTCTTT,CASSVDPKRSTEAFF
NA,NA,TRBV5-1,TRBJ2-3,TGCGCCAGCAGCTTGGTGGTAGGGACAGATACGCAGTATTTT,CASSLVVGTDTQYF
NA,NA,TRBV19,TRBJ1-2,TGTGCCAGTAGTATAAACCCCGCTAACTATGGCTACACCTTC,CASSINPANYGYTF
NA,NA,TRBV12-3/TRBV12-4,TRBJ2-5,TGTGCCAGCAGTTTTGCCGGGGAAGAGACCCAGTACTTC,CASSFAGEETQYF
NA,NA,TRBV5-5,TRBJ1-4,TGTGCCAGCAGCTTGGTACAAGGAGGAGACGAAAAACTGTTTTTT,CASSLVQGGDEKLFF
TRBD1,NA,TRBV19,TRBJ1-6,TGTGCCAGTAGCCCCGGGACAGGCAGACGGGGCTCCTATAATTCACCCCTCCACTTT,CASSPGTGRRGSYNSPLHF
NA,once,TRBV19,TRBJ1-2,TGTGCCAGTAGTCCCCAGGTTAGGTATTATGGCTACACCTTC,CASSPQVRYYGYTF
TRBD1,few,TRBV5-1,TRBJ1-2,TGCGCCAGCAGCCTCTTAGGACAGGGGTCGCTCGGCTCCACCTTC,CASSLLGQGSLGSTF
NA,once,TRBV7-3,TRBJ1-1,TGTGCCAGCACCACACCGGGGCAGGGTCCTGAAGCTTTCTTT,CASTTPGQGPEAFF
TRBD2,NA,TRBV9,TRBJ2-2,TGTGCCAGCAGCGTGGGACTAGCGGGATGGGACACCGGGGAGCTGTTTTTT,CASSVGLAGWDTGELFF
NA,few,TRBV6-5,TRBJ1-1,TGTGCCAGCAGTACAGAGGGGTCTGGAGCTTTCTTT,CASSTEGSGAFF
TRBD1,NA,TRBV19,TRBJ2-1,TGTGCCAGTAGTTTTGGACAGGGGGTCTATGAGCAGTTCTTC,CASSFGQGVYEQFF
NA,NA,TRBV6-6,TRBJ2-7,TGTGCCAGCATTGGTCAGGGCTACGAGCAGTACTTC,CASIGQGYEQYF
TRBD2,NA,TRBV2,TRBJ2-7,TGTGCCAGCAGTGAAGCTAGCGGGGGGTACTACGAGCAGTACTTC,CASSEASGGYYEQYF
TRBD1,NA,TRBV24-1,TRBJ1-1,TGTGCCACCAGTGATGGGACAGGGCAGGGCACTGAAGCTTTCTTT,CATSDGTGQGTEAFF
NA,NA,TRBV4-2,TRBJ2-6,TGTGCCAGCAGCCAAGACCGGAGCTCTGGGGCCAACGTCCTGACTTTC,CASSQDRSSGANVLTF
NA,NA,TRBV6-5,TRBJ1-5,TGTGCCAGCAGTTCATTGCAGCCGGGACAGCCCCAGCATTTT,CASSSLQPGQPQHF
NA,NA,TRBV6-1,TRBJ2-1,TGTGCCAGCAGTGAAGTAAGCCGGGAGTCCCTGTTATACAATGAGCAGTTCTTC,CASSEVSRESLLYNEQFF
TRBD2,NA,TRBV10-3,TRBJ2-3,TGTGCCGCCAACCCTAAGGTAGCGGGACTCACAGATACGCAGTATTTT,CAANPKVAGLTDTQYF
NA,NA,TRBV21-1,TRBJ2-3,TGTGCCAGCAGCAAAGGGACTGATAATAGCACAGATACGCAGTATTTT,CASSKGTDNSTDTQYF
NA,once,TRBV28,TRBJ2-1,TGTGCCAGCAGTGAGGGGGTTGGTGAGCAGTTCTTC,CASSEGVGEQFF
TRBD1,NA,TRBV13,TRBJ1-4,TGTGCCAGCAGCTTCCAGGGGGTGGCTAATGAAAAACTGTTTTTT,CASSFQGVANEKLFF
TRBD1,once,TRBV10-3,TRBJ1-1,TGTGCCATCATGCAGGGGGGCACTGAAGCTTTCTTT,CAIMQGGTEAFF
NA,NA,TRBV5-4,TRBJ2-7,TGTGCCAGCAGCTGGGTCGGGGGGCAGTCCTACGAGCAGTACTTC,CASSWVGGQSYEQYF
NA,NA,TRBV19,TRBJ2-2,TGTGCCAGTAACATGAACCGGGAGCTGTTTTTT,CASNMNRELFF